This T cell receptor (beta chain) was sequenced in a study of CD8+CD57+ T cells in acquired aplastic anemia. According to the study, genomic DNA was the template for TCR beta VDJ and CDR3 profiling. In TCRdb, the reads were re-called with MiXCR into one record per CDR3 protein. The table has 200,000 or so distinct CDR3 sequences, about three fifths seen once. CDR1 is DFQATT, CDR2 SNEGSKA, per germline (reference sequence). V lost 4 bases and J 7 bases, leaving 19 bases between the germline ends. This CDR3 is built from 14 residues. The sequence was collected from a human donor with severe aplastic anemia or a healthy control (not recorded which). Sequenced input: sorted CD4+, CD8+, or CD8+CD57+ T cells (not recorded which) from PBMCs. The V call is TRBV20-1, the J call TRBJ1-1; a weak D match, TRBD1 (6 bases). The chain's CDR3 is CSAIERGKWDEAFF. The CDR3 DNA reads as TGCAGTGCTATAGAAAGGGGGAAGTGGGATGAAGCTTTCTTT.